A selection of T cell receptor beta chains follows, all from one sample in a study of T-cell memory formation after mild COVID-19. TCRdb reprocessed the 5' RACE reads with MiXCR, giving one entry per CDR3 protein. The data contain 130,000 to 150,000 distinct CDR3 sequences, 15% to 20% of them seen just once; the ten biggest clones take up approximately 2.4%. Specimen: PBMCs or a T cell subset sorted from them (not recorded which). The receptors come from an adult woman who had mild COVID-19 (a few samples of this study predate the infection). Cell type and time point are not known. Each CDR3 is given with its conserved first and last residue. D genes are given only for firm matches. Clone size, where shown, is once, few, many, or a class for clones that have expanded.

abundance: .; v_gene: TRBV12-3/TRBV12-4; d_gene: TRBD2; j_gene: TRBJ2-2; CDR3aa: CAIPLAGGMNTGELFF; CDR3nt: TGTGCCATCCCCCTAGCGGGGGGTATGAACACCGGGGAGCTGTTTTTT
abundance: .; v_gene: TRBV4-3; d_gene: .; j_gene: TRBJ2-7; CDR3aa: CASSQDRSYYEQYF; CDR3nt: TGCGCCAGCAGCCAAGACCGATCCTACTACGAGCAGTACTTC
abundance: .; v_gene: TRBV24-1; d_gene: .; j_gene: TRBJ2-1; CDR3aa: CATSDFGFREGGYNEQFF; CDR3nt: TGTGCCACCAGTGATTTTGGGTTCAGAGAGGGCGGCTACAATGAGCAGTTCTTC
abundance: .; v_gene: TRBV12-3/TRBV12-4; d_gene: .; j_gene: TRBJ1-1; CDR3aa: CASSLDGGPFEAFF; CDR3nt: TGTGCCAGCAGTTTAGATGGGGGACCTTTTGAAGCTTTCTTT
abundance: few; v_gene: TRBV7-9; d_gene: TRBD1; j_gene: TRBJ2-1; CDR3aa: CASSLTLTRDRAHNEQFF; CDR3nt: TGTGCCAGCAGCTTAACACTGACCCGGGACAGGGCTCACAATGAGCAGTTCTTC
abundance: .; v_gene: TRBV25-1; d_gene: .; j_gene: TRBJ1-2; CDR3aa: CASSHWGGYTF; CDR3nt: TGTGCCAGCAGTCACTGGGGGGGCTACACCTTC
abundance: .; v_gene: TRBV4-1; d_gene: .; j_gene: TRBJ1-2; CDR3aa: CASSRQVSRNDYGYTF; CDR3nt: TGCGCCAGCAGCCGCCAAGTTTCCCGGAACGACTATGGCTACACCTTC
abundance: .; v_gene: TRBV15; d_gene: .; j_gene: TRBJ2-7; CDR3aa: CATSKGQSANYEQYF; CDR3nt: TGTGCCACCTCTAAGGGGCAGTCTGCTAACTACGAGCAGTACTTC
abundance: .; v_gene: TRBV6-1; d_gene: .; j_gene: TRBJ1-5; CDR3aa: CASSAENQPQHF; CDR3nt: TGTGCCAGCAGCGCGGAAAATCAGCCCCAGCATTTT
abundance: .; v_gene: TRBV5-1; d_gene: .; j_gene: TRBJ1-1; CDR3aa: CASSSTMNTEAFF; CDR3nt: TGCGCCAGCAGCTCCACCATGAACACTGAAGCTTTCTTT
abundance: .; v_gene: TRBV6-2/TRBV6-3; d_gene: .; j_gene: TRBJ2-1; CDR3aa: CASSSNFLYNEQFF; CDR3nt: TGTGCCAGCAGTTCGAACTTTCTTTACAATGAGCAGTTCTTC
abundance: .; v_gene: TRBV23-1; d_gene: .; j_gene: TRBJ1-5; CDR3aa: CASSQPYPGVNNQPQHF; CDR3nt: TGCGCCAGCAGTCAGCCTTACCCCGGCGTCAACAATCAGCCCCAGCATTTT
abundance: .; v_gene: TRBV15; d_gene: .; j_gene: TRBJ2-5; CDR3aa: CATNAARQETQYF; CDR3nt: TGTGCCACCAACGCAGCCAGACAAGAGACCCAGTACTTC
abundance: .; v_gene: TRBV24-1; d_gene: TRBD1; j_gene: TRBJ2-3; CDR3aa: CATSDNRGSTDTQYF; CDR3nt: TGTGCCACCAGTGACAACAGGGGATCCACAGATACGCAGTATTTT
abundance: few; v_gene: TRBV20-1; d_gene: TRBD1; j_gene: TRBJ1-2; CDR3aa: CSARTHTGADGYTF; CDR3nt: TGCAGTGCTCGAACCCATACAGGGGCGGATGGCTACACCTTC
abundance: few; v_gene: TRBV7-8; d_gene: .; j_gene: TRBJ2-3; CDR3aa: CASSFFIGAADTQYF; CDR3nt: TGTGCCAGCAGCTTTTTCATCGGGGCGGCAGATACGCAGTATTTT
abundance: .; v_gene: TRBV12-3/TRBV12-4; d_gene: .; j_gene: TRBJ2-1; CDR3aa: CASQVGSIARSRNEQFF; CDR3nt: TGTGCCAGCCAAGTTGGGTCTATCGCGCGTTCGAGGAATGAGCAGTTCTTC
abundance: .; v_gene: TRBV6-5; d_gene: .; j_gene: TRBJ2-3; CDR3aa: CASSYSTADTQYF; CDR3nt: TGTGCCAGCAGTTACTCGACAGCAGATACGCAGTATTTT
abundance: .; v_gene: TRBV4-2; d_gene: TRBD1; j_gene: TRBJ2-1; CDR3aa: CASSQDRADEQFF; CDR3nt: TGTGCCAGCAGCCAGGACAGGGCAGATGAGCAGTTCTTC
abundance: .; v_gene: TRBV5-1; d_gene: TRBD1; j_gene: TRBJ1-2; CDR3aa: CASSPPGQGAIYGYTF; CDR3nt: TGCGCCAGCAGCCCGCCGGGACAGGGGGCAATCTATGGCTACACCTTC
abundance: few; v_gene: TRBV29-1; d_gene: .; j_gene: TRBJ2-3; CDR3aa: CSVSSRTDTQYF; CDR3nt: TGCAGCGTCAGCTCCCGCACAGATACGCAGTATTTT
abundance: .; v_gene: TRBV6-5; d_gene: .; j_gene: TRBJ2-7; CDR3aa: CASSYTSSAYEQYF; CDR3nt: TGTGCCAGCAGTTACACTAGCTCGGCGTACGAGCAGTACTTC
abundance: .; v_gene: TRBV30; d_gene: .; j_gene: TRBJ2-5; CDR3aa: CAWATGIGETQYF; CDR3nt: TGTGCCTGGGCGACAGGAATAGGGGAGACCCAGTACTTC
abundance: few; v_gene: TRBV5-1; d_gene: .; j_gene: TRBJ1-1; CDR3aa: CASSLDRKEAFF; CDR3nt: TGCGCCAGCAGCTTAGACAGGAAGGAAGCTTTCTTT
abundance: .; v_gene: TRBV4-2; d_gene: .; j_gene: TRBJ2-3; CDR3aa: CASSQGPSGTSTRAQYF; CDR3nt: TGTGCCAGCAGCCAAGGCCCCTCCGGGACATCCACCCGAGCGCAGTATTTT
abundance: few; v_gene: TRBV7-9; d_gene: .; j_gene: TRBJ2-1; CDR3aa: CASRKISDLMKAQFF; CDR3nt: TGTGCCAGCAGGAAGATATCCGACCTAATGAAGGCGCAGTTCTTC
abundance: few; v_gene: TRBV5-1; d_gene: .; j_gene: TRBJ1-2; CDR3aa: CASSPGDGAYGYTF; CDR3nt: TGCGCCAGCAGCCCAGGGGACGGCGCTTATGGCTACACCTTC
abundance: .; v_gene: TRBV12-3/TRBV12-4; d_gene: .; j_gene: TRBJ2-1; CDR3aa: CASSETGTKYNEQFF; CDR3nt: TGTGCCAGCAGTGAGACAGGGACTAAGTACAATGAGCAGTTCTTC
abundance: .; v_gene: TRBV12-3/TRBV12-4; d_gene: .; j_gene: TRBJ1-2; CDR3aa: CASTPLDGYTF; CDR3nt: TGTGCCAGCACCCCCCTGGATGGCTACACCTTC
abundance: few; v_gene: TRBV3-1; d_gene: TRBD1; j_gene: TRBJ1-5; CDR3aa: CASSHANRGQPQHF; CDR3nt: TGTGCCAGCAGCCATGCAAACAGGGGCCAGCCCCAGCATTTT
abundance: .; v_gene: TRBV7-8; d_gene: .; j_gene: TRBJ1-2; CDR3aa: CASSPRGRGGEYGYTF; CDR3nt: TGTGCCAGCAGCCCGAGGGGCAGGGGCGGGGAATATGGCTACACCTTC
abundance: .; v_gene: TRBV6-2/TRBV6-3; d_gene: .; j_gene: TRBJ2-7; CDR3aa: CASRDGPYEQYF; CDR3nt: TGTGCCTCGAGGGACGGACCCTACGAGCAGTACTTC
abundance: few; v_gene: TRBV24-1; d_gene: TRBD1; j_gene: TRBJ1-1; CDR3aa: CATGTGNAEAFF; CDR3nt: TGTGCCACCGGGACAGGGAACGCTGAAGCTTTCTTT
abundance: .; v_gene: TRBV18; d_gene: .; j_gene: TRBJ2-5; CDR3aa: CASSGQSQETQYF; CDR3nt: TGTGCCAGCTCAGGACAGTCTCAAGAGACCCAGTACTTC
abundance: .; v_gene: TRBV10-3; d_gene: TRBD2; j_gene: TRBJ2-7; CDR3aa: CAISEAGTSGLYEQYF; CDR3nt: TGTGCCATCAGTGAGGCCGGGACTAGCGGCCTCTACGAGCAGTACTTC
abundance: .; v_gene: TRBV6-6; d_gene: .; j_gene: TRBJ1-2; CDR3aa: CASSYGLDGYTF; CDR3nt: TGTGCCAGCAGTTACGGCCTTGATGGCTACACCTTC
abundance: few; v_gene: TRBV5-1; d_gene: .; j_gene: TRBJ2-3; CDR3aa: CASSLAFRGTDTQYF; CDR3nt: TGCGCCAGCAGCTTGGCTTTCAGGGGCACGGATACGCAGTATTTT
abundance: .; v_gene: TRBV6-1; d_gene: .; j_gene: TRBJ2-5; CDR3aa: CASSGQVFQETQYF; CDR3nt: TGTGCCAGCAGTGGTCAGGTATTTCAAGAGACCCAGTACTTC
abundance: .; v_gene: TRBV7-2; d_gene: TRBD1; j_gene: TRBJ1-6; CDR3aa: CASRRDRVNSPLHF; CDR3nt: TGTGCCAGCAGACGAGACAGGGTGAATTCACCCCTCCACTTT
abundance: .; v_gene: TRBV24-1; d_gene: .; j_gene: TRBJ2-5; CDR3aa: CATSDTQETQYF; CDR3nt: TGTGCCACCAGTGATACTCAAGAGACCCAGTACTTC
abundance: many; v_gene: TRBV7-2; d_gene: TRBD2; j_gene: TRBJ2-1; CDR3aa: CASSRLAVSYNEQFF; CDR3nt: TGTGCCAGCAGCCGGCTAGCGGTATCCTACAATGAGCAGTTCTTC
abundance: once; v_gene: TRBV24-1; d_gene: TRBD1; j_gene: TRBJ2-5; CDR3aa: CATSADRETQYF; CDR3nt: TGTGCCACCAGTGCGGACAGGGAGACCCAGTACTTC
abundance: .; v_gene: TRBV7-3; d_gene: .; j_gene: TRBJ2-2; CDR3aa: CASNQGQNLNTGELFF; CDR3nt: TGTGCCAGCAATCAAGGACAGAACTTGAACACCGGGGAGCTGTTTTTT
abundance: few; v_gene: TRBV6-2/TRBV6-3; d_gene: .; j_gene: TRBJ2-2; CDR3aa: CASSYAGLTGELFF; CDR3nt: TGTGCCAGCAGTTACGCGGGGCTCACCGGGGAGCTGTTTTTT